This TCR beta chain was profiled in a study of control samples from healthy donors and cancer patients. Assay used: immunoSEQ multiplex PCR; TCRdb lists only in-frame clones, some missing. The sample holds approximately 150,000 clones, 90% to 95% seen once. This clone was detected only once. The specimen was blood. This receptor was identified in a woman aged 18-29 years in good health.

The CDR3 DNA reads TGTGCCAGCAGCAATGAGGTGAAGGCGGGAGGCGCCTACAATGAGCAGTTCTTC. As protein: CASSNEVKAGGAYNEQFF. V and J are TRBV21-1 and TRBJ2-1; the D call of TRBD2 is as the table states it, not checked on the DNA. TRBV21-1 is a documented pseudogene. CDR3 size: 18 residues.